One sample yielded the 21 T cell receptor beta chains listed below, sequenced in a study of T cell changes during pregnancy in multiple sclerosis. Some clones are missing from TCRdb's copy, which holds only in-frame ones; the method was immunoSEQ multiplex PCR. The sample carries 55,000 to 70,000 clones, about 93% recorded once. Sequencing was performed on peripheral blood, taken in the third trimester of pregnancy. These receptors were taken from a female donor in good health, enrolled as a control in a pregnancy study.

The V and J genes are TRBV2 and TRBJ2-2, with D tentatively TRBD1 (6 bases). The V gene's germline CDR1 is SNHLY and CDR2 FYNNEI. The CDR3 loop spans 14 amino acids. The V end was cut by 5 bases, the J end by 5 bases, with 12 bases between. The CDR3 reads CASSTNRVTGELFF. The CDR3 DNA follows: TGTGCCAGCAGTACAAACAGGGTAACCGGGGAGCTGTTTTTT.

This clone was seen just once. The chain couples TRBV7-9 to TRBJ2-3, with 9 bases fitting TRBD1. CDR1 is SEHNR, CDR2 FQNEAQ, per germline (reference sequence). V dropped 5 bases and J dropped 6; count of bases not matched to a gene: 6. This CDR3 spans 14 amino acids. CDR3 in DNA: TGTGCCAGCAGCCGGGACAGGGCGCAGGATACGCAGTATTTT. Encoded protein: CASSRDRAQDTQYF.

The chain links TRBV9 to TRBJ2-3; 8 nucleotides align to TRBD1. Germline V gene lookup returns CDR1 SGDLS and CDR2 YYNGEE. The CDR3 length is 16 residues. V was clipped by 2 bases and J by 0 bases; unmatched bases: 5. The CDR3 DNA reads TGTGCCAGCAGCGTTCAGGGGGCTCTTAGCACAGATACGCAGTATTTT. Protein sequence: CASSVQGALSTDTQYF.

This rearrangement joins TRBV4-3 to TRBJ1-3; D unresolved. Germline V gene sequence: CDR1 LGHNA, CDR2 YSLEER. This CDR3 contains 17 residues. Deletions cut 4 bases from V and 0 bases from J, with 16 bases between. Written as DNA, the CDR3 is TGCGCCAGCAGCCTAAACTACGGGGTCAGCTCTGGAAACACCATATATTTT. Amino acids: CASSLNYGVSSGNTIYF.

This clone was detected a few times. The chain uses TRBV30 and TRBJ1-1; a possible D gene is TRBD1 (5 bases). There are 13 residues in the CDR3. Between the trimmed V and J ends, which lost 4 bases and 1 base, there was a span of 10 bases. Per germline, CDR1 GTSNPN and CDR2 SVGIG (reference sequence). CDR3 in amino acids: CAWKQGRNTEAFF. The CDR3 DNA sequence: TGTGCCTGGAAGCAGGGCAGGAACACTGAAGCTTTCTTT. The variable domain in full, with the rest retrieved from reference TRBV30 and TRBJ1-1, is SQTIHQWPATLVQPVGSPLSLECTVEGTSNPNLYWYRQAAGRGLQLLFYSVGIGQISSEVPQNLSASRPQDRQFILSSKKLLLSDSGFYLCAWKQGRNTEAFFGQGTRLTVV.

This clone has just a few counts. The chain combines TRBV20-1 with TRBJ1-1, with unresolved D. The V gene's germline CDR1 is DFQATT and CDR2 SNEGSKA (reference sequence). V gave up 6 bases and J gave up 4 bases, with 9 bases separating them. The CDR3 contains 11 residues. The CDR3 sequence: CSAKRGTEAFF. The CDR3 DNA is TGCAGTGCAAAGAGAGGCACTGAAGCTTTCTTT.

The rearrangement links TRBV4-1 to TRBJ1-2, with a weak D call TRBD1 (6 bases). CDR3 length: 14 residues. With 3 bases removed from V and 4 bases from J, the gap between germline ends came to 12 bases. Germline assignment: CDR1 MGHRA and CDR2 YSYEKL. The DNA of the CDR3 is TGCGCCAGCAGCCAGAACAGGGAGGGCTATGGCTACACCTTC. Its translation is CASSQNREGYGYTF.

The chain has TRBV27 and TRBJ1-1, with 7 bases that match TRBD1. From germline, CDR1 is MNHEY and CDR2 SMNVEV (reference sequence). J gave up 6 bases and V 5 bases, and 12 bases lay outside the gene matches. The CDR3 spans 15 residues. The CDR3 coding sequence is TGTGCCAGCAGTAAACGACAGGGATCGGGCGCTGAAGCTTTCTTT. Its protein is CASSKRQGSGAEAFF.

V usage is TRBV4-2 and J usage is TRBJ1-5; D may be TRBD1 (6 bases). Trimming took off 5 bases at V and 3 bases at J, with 17 bases between the two ends. The CDR3 runs 16 residues. From germline, CDR1 is LGHNA and CDR2 YNFKEQ. CDR3: CASSLNSGQNNQPQHF. In DNA, the CDR3 is TGTGCCAGCAGCTTGAACTCGGGACAAAACAATCAGCCCCAGCATTTT.

This clone appeared a single time. This chain links TRBV11-3 with TRBJ2-1; TRBD2 matches 9 bases. V was clipped by 0 bases and J by 3 bases; unmatched bases: 3. The V gene's germline CDR1 is SGHNT and CDR2 YENEEA. The CDR3 totals 16 residues. CDR3 nucleotides: TGTGCCAGCAGCTTAGATCAGACTAGCGGCTACAATGAGCAGTTCTTC. Protein sequence: CASSLDQTSGYNEQFF.

This clone is a singleton in its sample. V gene TRBV7-3 combines with J gene TRBJ1-1, with D possibly being TRBD1 (5 bases). V was pared by 5 bases and J by 1 base, with 11 bases between. Germline values: CDR1 SGHTA, CDR2 FQGTGA. This CDR3 contains 14 residues. The CDR3 DNA reads TGTGCCAGCAGCGACGGTAGGGGGAACACTGAAGCTTTCTTT. Its translation: CASSDGRGNTEAFF.

The rearrangement joins TRBV19 to TRBJ1-5; the D is unclear. CDR1 is LNHDA, CDR2 SQIVND, per germline (reference sequence). Trimming pared 5 bases from V and 1 base from J, leaving 12 bases between. The CDR3 loop spans 15 amino acids. CDR3: CASSSKGGSNQPQHF. The CDR3, as DNA: TGTGCCAGTAGTTCCAAGGGAGGGAGCAATCAGCCCCAGCATTTT.

The CDR3 here is CATSFDRDRGNEQFF. CDR3 DNA sequence: TGTGCCACCAGCTTTGACCGGGACAGGGGGAATGAGCAGTTCTTC. The chain recombines TRBV15 with TRBJ2-1; 11 bases agree with TRBD1. The J segment lost 7 bases and the V segment lost 5 bases, leaving 7 bases of the junction unmatched. Germline CDR1 reads LNHNV; CDR2 reads YYDKDF (reference sequence). The CDR3 length is 15 residues.

This chain links TRBV7-2 with TRBJ1-1; weak D call: TRBD1 (5 bases). This CDR3 has 14 amino acids. Germline lookup yields CDR1 SGHTA and CDR2 FQGNSA. V was pared by 2 bases and J by 3 bases, with 10 bases between. The CDR3 spells CASSLLRGDTEAFF. CDR3 DNA: TGTGCCAGCAGCTTACTCCGGGGGGACACTGAAGCTTTCTTT.

A single count supports this clone. The chain uses TRBV5-4 and TRBJ1-1; D may be TRBD1 (6 bases). Trimming removed 0 bases at V and 6 bases at J, with 15 bases between. The germline V gene encodes CDR1 SGHNT and CDR2 YYREEE (reference sequence). This CDR3 is built from 15 residues. CDR3 sequence: CASSLVAGRGAEAFF. Here the CDR3 DNA reads TGTGCCAGCAGCTTGGTAGCCGGCAGGGGCGCTGAAGCTTTCTTT. The full variable domain, in which reference TRBV5-4 and TRBJ1-1 provide the parts outside the CDR3, is ETGVTQSPTHLIKTRGQQVTLRCSSQSGHNTVSWYQQALGQGPQFIFQYYREEENGRGNFPPRFSGLQFPNYSSELNVNALELDDSALYLCASSLVAGRGAEAFFGQGTRLTVV.

The chain couples TRBV7-2 to TRBJ1-1, with TRBD1 matching over 7 bases. Germline CDR1 reads SGHTA; CDR2 reads FQGNSA. V trimming: 1 base; J trimming: 11 bases; junction bases outside the gene matches: 10. There are 14 residues in the CDR3. The CDR3 nucleotides are TGTGCCAGCAGCTTAGTGAGTACCACAGGGGAGGCTTTCTTT. The encoded protein is CASSLVSTTGEAFF.

This chain uses TRBV6-5 with TRBJ2-1; weak D call: TRBD1 (5 bases). The CDR3 consists of 13 residues. Per the germline V gene, CDR1 is MNHEY and CDR2 is SVGAGI. V lost 0 bases and J 7 bases, leaving 7 bases between the germline ends. In DNA, the CDR3 is TGTGCCAGCAGTTACTCGAACAGGAATGAGCAGTTCTTC. This encodes CASSYSNRNEQFF.

This clone was picked up one time. This CDR3 reads CASSLGQGENEKLFF. CDR3 nucleotides: TGCGCCAGCAGCTTGGGACAGGGCGAAAATGAAAAACTGTTTTTT. V is TRBV5-1 and J is TRBJ1-4, with TRBD1 matching over 7 bases. Germline CDR1 reads SGHRS; CDR2 reads YFSETQ. The CDR3 length is 15 residues. The V gene end was trimmed by 0 bases and the J gene end by 5 bases; junction bases not matched to a gene: 4.

This clone was seen only once. The V call is TRBV7-8, the J call TRBJ2-5; possible D gene TRBD2, 7 bases. Trimming cost V 1 base and J 2 bases, with 17 bases left between them. CDR3 size: 17 residues. CDR1 is SGHVS and CDR2 is FQNEAQ in the germline V gene. The CDR3: CASSLGLGGGPQETQYF. The CDR3 nucleotides read TGTGCCAGCAGCTTAGGGCTCGGCGGGGGCCCGCAAGAGACCCAGTACTTC.

The chain recombines TRBV27 with TRBJ2-1; D call uncertain. Trimming stripped 5 bases from V and 1 base from J, with 9 bases between. Germline CDR1 and CDR2: MNHEY and SMNVEV (reference sequence). CDR3 length: 14 residues. The CDR3 spells CASSPLQSYNEQFF. The CDR3 nucleotides are TGTGCCAGCAGTCCACTGCAATCCTACAATGAGCAGTTCTTC.

V and J are TRBV18 and TRBJ2-7; 9 positions match TRBD1. Germline CDR1 and CDR2: KGHSH and LQKENI. Trimming removed 6 bases from V and 6 bases from J; junction bases left unmatched: 9. CDR3 length: 14 amino acids. The CDR3: CASSGGQGVGEQYF. The CDR3 region has the DNA TGTGCCAGCTCCGGGGGACAGGGAGTGGGCGAGCAGTACTTC.